This T cell receptor (beta chain) was documented in a study of early T cells in non-severe SARS-CoV-2 infection. This clonotype showed up just a few times. Attachment of unique molecular identifiers was made to individual cDNA molecules. MiXCR, applied by TCRdb to the 5' RACE reads, yields one record per CDR3 protein. The sample shows 85,000 to 100,000 distinct CDR3 sequences, roughly 9.6% of them seen only once. The CDR3 is 10 amino acids. Germline lookup yields CDR1 DFQATT and CDR2 SNEGSKA (reference sequence). The V end lost 3 bases, the J end lost 4 bases, and 3 bases lay between the germline ends.

This chain joins TRBV20-1 and TRBJ1-1; D remains unclear. Source material: whole blood. The TCR comes from an adult who was a healthcare worker with PCR-confirmed SARS-CoV-2 infection or an uninfected control (not recorded which). The CDR3 DNA follows: TGCAGTGCTAGTAGCACTGAAGCTTTCTTT. Its translation is CSASSTEAFF.